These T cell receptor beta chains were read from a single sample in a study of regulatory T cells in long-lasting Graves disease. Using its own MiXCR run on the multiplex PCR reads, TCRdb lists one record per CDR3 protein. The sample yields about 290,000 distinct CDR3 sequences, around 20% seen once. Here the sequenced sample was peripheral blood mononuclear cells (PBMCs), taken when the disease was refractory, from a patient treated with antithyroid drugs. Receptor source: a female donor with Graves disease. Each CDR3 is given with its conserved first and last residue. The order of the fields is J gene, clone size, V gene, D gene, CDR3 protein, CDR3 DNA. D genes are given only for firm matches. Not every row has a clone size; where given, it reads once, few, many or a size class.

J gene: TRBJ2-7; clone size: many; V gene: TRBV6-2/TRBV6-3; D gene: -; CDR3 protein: CASSGMSYEQYF; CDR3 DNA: TGTGCCAGCTCAGGTATGAGTTACGAGCAGTACTTC
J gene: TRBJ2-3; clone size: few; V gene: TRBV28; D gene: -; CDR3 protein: CASSFWRYTDTQYF; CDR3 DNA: TGTGCCAGCAGTTTTTGGCGGTACACAGATACGCAGTATTTT
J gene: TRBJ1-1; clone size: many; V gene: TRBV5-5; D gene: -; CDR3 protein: CASSGRTSTEAFF; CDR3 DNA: TGTGCCAGCAGCGGACGGACGAGCACTGAAGCTTTCTTT
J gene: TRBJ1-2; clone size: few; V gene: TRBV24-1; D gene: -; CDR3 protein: CATSDTLGLGYTF; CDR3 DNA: TGTGCCACCAGTGATACCTTGGGATTAGGCTACACCTTC
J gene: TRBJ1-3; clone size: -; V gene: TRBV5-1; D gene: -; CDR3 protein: CASSLGPGSGNTIYF; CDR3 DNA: TGCGCCAGCAGCTTGGGTCCAGGCTCTGGAAACACCATATATTTT
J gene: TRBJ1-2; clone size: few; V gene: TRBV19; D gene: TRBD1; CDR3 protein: CASREGQETNGYTF; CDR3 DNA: TGTGCCAGTAGAGAAGGACAGGAGACCAATGGCTACACCTTC
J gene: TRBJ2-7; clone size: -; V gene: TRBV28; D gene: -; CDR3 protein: CASSPADRLEYEQYF; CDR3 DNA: TGTGCCAGCAGCCCCGCGGACAGACTGGAGTACGAGCAGTACTTC
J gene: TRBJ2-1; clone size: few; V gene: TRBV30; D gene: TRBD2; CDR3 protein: CAGEQAGPNEQFF; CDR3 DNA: TGTGCCGGGGAGCAAGCGGGGCCAAATGAGCAGTTCTTC
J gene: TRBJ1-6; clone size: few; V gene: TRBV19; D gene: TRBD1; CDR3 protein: CASRLQGKSNSPLHF; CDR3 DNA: TGTGCCAGTCGGTTACAGGGGAAGAGCAATTCACCCCTCCACTTT
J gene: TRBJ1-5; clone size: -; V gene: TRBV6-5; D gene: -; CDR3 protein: CASSYIAGQPQHF; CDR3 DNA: TGTGCCAGCAGTTACATTGCGGGACAGCCCCAGCATTTT
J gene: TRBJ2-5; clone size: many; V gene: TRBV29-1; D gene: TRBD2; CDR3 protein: CSVALTAGYQETQYF; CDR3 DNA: TGCAGCGTAGCCCTGACAGCGGGATACCAAGAGACCCAGTACTTC
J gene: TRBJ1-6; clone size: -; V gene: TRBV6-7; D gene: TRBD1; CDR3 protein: CASTRATGGNSPLHF; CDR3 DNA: TGTGCCAGCACGCGAGCGACAGGGGGAAATTCACCCCTCCACTTT
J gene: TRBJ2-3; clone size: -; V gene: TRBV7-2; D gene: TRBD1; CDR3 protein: CASSHRDRVTDTQYF; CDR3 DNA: TGTGCCAGCAGCCACCGGGACAGGGTCACAGATACGCAGTATTTT
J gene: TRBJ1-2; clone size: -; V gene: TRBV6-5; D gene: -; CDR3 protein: CASSYSPRGGGYTF; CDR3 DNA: TGTGCCAGCAGTTACTCCCCCCGGGGCGGTGGCTACACCTTC
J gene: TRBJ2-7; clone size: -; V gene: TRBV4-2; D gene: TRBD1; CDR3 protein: CASSRTTGSTSYEQYF; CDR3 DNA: TGTGCCAGCAGCCGTACGACAGGGTCTACCTCCTACGAGCAGTACTTC
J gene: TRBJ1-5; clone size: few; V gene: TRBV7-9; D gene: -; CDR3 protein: CASSLIDNQPQHF; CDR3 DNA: TGTGCCAGCAGCTTAATCGATAATCAGCCCCAGCATTTT
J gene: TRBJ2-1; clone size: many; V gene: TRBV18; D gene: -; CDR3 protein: CASSPGVGHDNEQFF; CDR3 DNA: TGTGCCAGCTCACCAGGGGTGGGTCACGACAATGAGCAGTTCTTC